These 32 T cell receptor beta chains were sequenced from one sample in a study of T cells after posttransplantation cyclophosphamide. This table comes from immunoSEQ multiplex PCR, and its TCRdb copy is limited to in-frame clones, with some not included. The sample has some 47,000 clones; roughly 86% are singletons. The source material was PBMCs. The receptors derive from a man aged 30-40 years with a blood cancer, CMV-positive, and with a related stem cell donor.

This rearrangement joins TRBV14 to TRBJ2-3, with D perhaps matching TRBD2 (6 bases). The length of the CDR3 is 16 residues. In germline, CDR1 is SGHDN, CDR2 FVKESK. Between the trimmed V and J ends, which lost 5 bases and 1 base, there was a span of 16 bases. CDR3 DNA sequence: TGTGCCAGCAGCGGACTCAGGGCTAGCGGCACAGATACGCAGTATTTT. Its protein is CASSGLRASGTDTQYF.

The sample holds a few counts of this clone. The V gene is TRBV4-2, the J gene TRBJ2-1, with TRBD1 matching over 7 bases. V dropped 4 bases and J dropped 5; count of bases not matched to a gene: 2. The germline V gene encodes CDR1 LGHNA and CDR2 YNFKEQ. The CDR3 runs to 13 residues. Here the CDR3 DNA reads TGTGCCAGCAGCCGGGACAGAAACAATGAGCAGTTCTTC. As protein: CASSRDRNNEQFF.

The V call is TRBV7-2, the J call TRBJ2-1, with TRBD2 matching over 15 bases. There are 16 residues in the CDR3. Per the germline V gene, CDR1 is SGHTA and CDR2 is FQGNSA. Trimming took 3 bases from V and 7 from J; bases not matched to a gene: 4. The DNA for the CDR3 is TGTGCCAGCAGCTTGGCCGGGACTAGCGGGAGGAATGAGCAGTTCTTC. Its translation: CASSLAGTSGRNEQFF. The full variable domain, completed using reference TRBV7-2 and TRBJ2-1, is GAGVSQSPSNKVTEKGKDVELRCDPISGHTALYWYRQSLGQGLEFLIYFQGNSAPDKSGLPSDRFSAERTGGSVSTLTIQRTQQEDSAVYLCASSLAGTSGRNEQFFGPGTRLTVL.

This rearrangement joins TRBV2 to TRBJ2-2; no clear D gene. The CDR3 is 14 amino acids. V lost 8 bases and J 0 bases, leaving 10 bases between the germline ends. Germline lookup yields CDR1 SNHLY and CDR2 FYNNEI. CDR3 in amino acids: CASQWAPNTGELFF. The CDR3 DNA reads as TGTGCCAGCCAATGGGCCCCGAACACCGGGGAGCTGTTTTTT.

This chain links TRBV7-7 with TRBJ2-5, with TRBD2 identical over 11 bases. The CDR3 totals 12 residues. Germline V gives CDR1 SSHAT, CDR2 FNYEAQ (reference sequence). The CDR3: CASGGEGETQYF. CDR3 bases: TGTGCTAGCGGGGGGGAGGGAGAGACCCAGTACTTC.

This sequence joins TRBV4-1 and TRBJ2-7, with a weak D call TRBD2 (6 bases). Germline V CDR1 and CDR2: MGHRA, YSYEKL. The CDR3 sequence is 16 residues long. The germline V and J ends were trimmed by 3 bases and 3 bases, with 18 bases remaining between them. CDR3 residues: CASSQGTPSVIYEQYF. CDR3 sequence (DNA): TGCGCCAGCAGCCAGGGGACTCCTTCCGTAATCTACGAGCAGTACTTC.

V and J are TRBV14 and TRBJ2-5; 14 nucleotides match TRBD2. Germline V gene data show CDR1 as SGHDN and CDR2 as FVKESK. The trim removed 4 bases at V and 0 bases at J, leaving 7 bases unmatched. The CDR3 spans 18 residues. CDR3 DNA sequence: TGTGCCAGCAGCCTCGGACTAGCGGGAGGCCGGTACCAAGAGACCCAGTACTTC. Residues: CASSLGLAGGRYQETQYF.

The chain employs TRBV29-1 and TRBJ1-5; 11 bases map to TRBD1. The length of the CDR3 is 13 residues. The V gene's germline CDR1 is SQVTM and CDR2 ANQGSEA. Trimming at V came to 5 bases and at J to 7 bases, leaving 4 bases not matched to a gene. CDR3 sequence (DNA): TGCAGCGTTTCCGGACAGGGGGCCCAGCCCCAGCATTTT. Protein product: CSVSGQGAQPQHF. Full variable domain (rest looked up from reference TRBV29-1 and TRBJ1-5): SAVISQKPSRDICQRGTSLTIQCQVDSQVTMMFWYRQQPGQSLTLIATANQGSEATYESGFVIDKFPISRPNLTFSTLTVSNMSPEDSSIYLCSVSGQGAQPQHFGDGTRLSIL.

The CDR3 sequence is CASSIADRALFF. The CDR3, as DNA: TGTGCCAGTAGTATAGCTGACAGGGCCCTTTTCTTC. The chain couples TRBV19 to TRBJ2-1; 7 nucleotides agree with TRBD1. V trimming: 1 base; J trimming: 16 bases; junction bases outside the gene matches: 7. The germline CDR1 and CDR2 sequences are LNHDA and SQIVND (reference sequence). The CDR3 runs to 12 residues.

The chain has TRBV19 and TRBJ2-2; 12 nucleotides align to TRBD2. The CDR3 loop spans 15 amino acids. CDR1 is LNHDA, CDR2 SQIVND, per germline (reference sequence). Trimming at V came to 4 bases and at J to 6 bases, leaving 3 bases not matched to a gene. The CDR3 DNA sequence: TGTGCCAGTAGTAATCTAGCGGGAGGGGCCGGGGAGCTGTTTTTT. This translates into CASSNLAGGAGELFF.

V gene TRBV9 combines with J gene TRBJ2-2; 10 nucleotides agree with TRBD2. V was pared by 0 bases and J by 2 bases, with 4 bases of the junction left unmatched. The CDR3 is 17 residues long. CDR1 SGDLS and CDR2 YYNGEE come from the germline V gene. The CDR3 DNA follows: TGTGCCAGCAGCGTAGACAAACTAGCGGGAAACACCGGGGAGCTGTTTTTT. Translating it yields CASSVDKLAGNTGELFF.

This chain links TRBV15 with TRBJ1-2, with 7 bases identical to TRBD1. V gave up 4 bases and J gave up 4 bases; unmatched junction bases: 6. Germline CDR1 and CDR2: LNHNV and YYDKDF (reference sequence). This CDR3 has 14 residues. The CDR3 coding sequence is TGTGCCACCAGCATTTCCCGGGACAGCTATGGCTACACCTTC. Residues: CATSISRDSYGYTF.

J is TRBJ2-7 and V is TRBV6-5; D might be TRBD2 (5 bases). CDR3 size: 13 residues. The germline V gene encodes CDR1 MNHEY and CDR2 SVGAGI. Trimming took 6 bases from V and 0 from J, leaving 9 bases between them. As DNA, the CDR3 is TGTGCCAGCAGGGAGGCCATCTCCTACGAGCAGTACTTC. This encodes CASREAISYEQYF.

The rearrangement uses TRBV4-1 and TRBJ2-3; D not resolved. V was clipped by 0 bases and J by 0 bases, with 10 bases between them. CDR3 size: 16 residues. CDR1 and CDR2 (germline): MGHRA, YSYEKL. The CDR3 protein is CASSQDRSASTDTQYF. The CDR3 bases are TGCGCCAGCAGCCAAGATCGGAGCGCCAGCACAGATACGCAGTATTTT.

The chain links TRBV2 to TRBJ2-1; possibly TRBD2 for D (5 bases). The CDR3 loop spans 15 amino acids. Germline CDR1 is SNHLY and CDR2 is FYNNEI. Trimming removed 3 bases at V and 5 bases at J, with 14 bases between. Here the CDR3 reads CASSDGSGWDNEQFF. CDR3 nucleotides: TGTGCCAGCAGTGATGGATCGGGGTGGGACAATGAGCAGTTCTTC.

In nucleotides, the CDR3 is TGTGCCAGCAGCTTAGTAGGTAGCGGGAGATCGTTAGATACGCAGTATTTT. Translation gives CASSLVGSGRSLDTQYF. The chain is built from TRBV7-6 and TRBJ2-3; 9 bases map to TRBD2. Germline V lookup: CDR1 SGHVS, CDR2 FNYEAQ. The ends lost 1 base at V and 5 bases at J; junction bases unmatched: 10. CDR3 length: 17 residues. Full variable domain (rest looked up from reference TRBV7-6 and TRBJ2-3): GAGVSQSPRYKVTKRGQDVALRCDPISGHVSLYWYRQALGQGPEFLTYFNYEAQQDKSGLPNDRFSAERPEGSISTLTIQRTEQRDSAMYRCASSLVGSGRSLDTQYFGPGTRLTVL.

The chain carries TRBV28 and TRBJ1-4; D possibly corresponds to TRBD1 (6 bases). From germline, CDR1 is MDHEN and CDR2 SYDVKM. V was shortened by 7 bases and J by 4 bases, with 16 bases between the two germline ends. The CDR3 runs to 15 residues. The CDR3 DNA reads as TGTGCCAGCACCCCCTCGGACAGCCTTAATGAAAAACTGTTTTTT. As protein: CASTPSDSLNEKLFF.

The J gene is TRBJ1-1, the V gene TRBV28, with TRBD1 matching over 7 bases. The germline V gene has CDR1 MDHEN and CDR2 SYDVKM. The CDR3 totals 15 residues. The junction had 8 bases not matched to a gene; V was cut back by 6 bases and J by 1 base. The CDR3: CASRKDRAQNTEAFF. In DNA form, the CDR3 reads TGTGCCAGCAGGAAAGACAGGGCTCAGAACACTGAAGCTTTCTTT.

V is TRBV11-2 and J is TRBJ2-5; 8 positions match TRBD1. Germline CDR1 SGHAT, CDR2 FQNNGV. J gave up 4 bases and V 3 bases, and 10 bases lay outside the gene matches. This CDR3 region has 16 residues. The CDR3 region is CASSLTVGTGGETQYF. The CDR3 region has the DNA TGTGCCAGCAGCTTGACCGTAGGGACAGGTGGAGAGACCCAGTACTTC.

The J gene is TRBJ1-1, the V gene TRBV30; D uncertain. CDR3 size: 14 residues. The V end was cut by 4 bases, the J end by 1 base, with 13 bases between. Germline V CDR1 and CDR2: GTSNPN, SVGIG (reference sequence). The CDR3 coding sequence is TGTGCCTGGAAGGAGTTTTTGCCGAACACTGAAGCTTTCTTT. Its protein product is CAWKEFLPNTEAFF.

The chain links TRBV30 to TRBJ2-7; tentative D call: TRBD2 (6 bases). V was clipped by 2 bases and J by 3 bases, with 17 bases between them. In germline, CDR1 is GTSNPN, CDR2 SVGIG (reference sequence). CDR3 length: 15 residues. The CDR3, as DNA: TGTGCCTGGAGTAAATCGGGGGTAGGGGACTACGAGCAGTACTTC. Translating it yields CAWSKSGVGDYEQYF.

The chain carries TRBV27 and TRBJ2-7; 11 bases map to TRBD2. Germline V gene sequence: CDR1 MNHEY, CDR2 SMNVEV (reference sequence). V was clipped by 6 bases and J by 2 bases; unmatched bases: 6. This CDR3 has 15 amino acids. The CDR3 is CASSPGTSGPYEQYF. Here the CDR3 DNA reads TGTGCCAGCAGCCCTGGGACTAGCGGACCCTACGAGCAGTACTTC.

The gene calls are TRBV5-8 and TRBJ2-3, with 8 nucleotides matching TRBD2. The germline CDR1 and CDR2 sequences are SGHTS and YDEGEE. The trim removed 0 bases at V and 3 bases at J, leaving 6 bases unmatched. The CDR3 runs 16 residues. For the CDR3, the DNA is TGTGCCAGCAGCTTGGGCAGCGGGAGAGGGACAGATACGCAGTATTTT. This translates into CASSLGSGRGTDTQYF.

CDR3 region: CASSVEGTMSTEAFF. The CDR3 DNA is TGTGCCAGCAGCGTAGAAGGGACAATGAGCACTGAAGCTTTCTTT. J is TRBJ1-1 and V is TRBV9, with D perhaps matching TRBD1 (6 bases). In germline, CDR1 is SGDLS, CDR2 YYNGEE. Trimming removed 0 bases at V and 4 bases at J, with 13 bases between. This CDR3 is 15 amino acids long.

The chain uses TRBV5-1 and TRBJ2-1, with 11 bases aligning to TRBD2. This CDR3 region has 18 residues. V dropped 2 bases and J dropped 8; count of bases not matched to a gene: 15. CDR1 is SGHRS and CDR2 is YFSETQ in the germline V gene. CDR3 residues: CASSLAGSGRAIGYEQFF. CDR3 DNA sequence: TGCGCCAGCAGCTTAGCGGGTAGCGGGAGGGCCATCGGCTATGAGCAGTTCTTC.

This clone was found once. This chain uses TRBV15 with TRBJ2-2; tentative D call: TRBD2 (6 bases). Germline V CDR1 and CDR2: LNHNV, YYDKDF (reference sequence). The CDR3 has 15 residues. The germline V and J ends were trimmed by 0 bases and 7 bases, with 12 bases remaining between them. CDR3 nucleotide sequence: TGTGCCACCAGCAGAGATCGTCTAGCGATCGGGGAGCTGTTTTTT. This translates into CATSRDRLAIGELFF.

This chain connects TRBV5-1 to TRBJ2-7; 8 nucleotides agree with TRBD1. Germline trimming cut 2 bases from V and 3 bases from J; bases unmatched to any gene: 10. The length of the CDR3 is 16 residues. Looked up from germline, CDR1 is SGHRS and CDR2 is YFSETQ. The CDR3 DNA follows: TGCGCCAGCAGCTTTGGGGGGACAGGACGGATCTACGAGCAGTACTTC. The encoded protein is CASSFGGTGRIYEQYF.

Only one count was recorded for this clone. The gene calls are TRBV28 and TRBJ2-7, with 10 bases matching TRBD2. V lost 1 base to trimming and J lost 5 bases; unmatched junction nucleotides: 5. Germline CDR1 is MDHEN and CDR2 is SYDVKM. This CDR3 has 15 amino acids. In DNA form, the CDR3 reads TGTGCCAGCAGTTTATCCGGGACTAGCGCACACGAGCAGTACTTC. This sequence encodes CASSLSGTSAHEQYF. The full variable domain, rest sourced from reference TRBV28 and TRBJ2-7, is DVKVTQSSRYLVKRTGEKVFLECVQDMDHENMFWYRQDPGLGLRLIYFSYDVKMKEKGDIPEGYSVSREKKERFSLILESASTNQTSMYLCASSLSGTSAHEQYFGPGTRLTVT.

This sequence joins TRBV7-6 and TRBJ2-5, with a tentative D call TRBD2 (5 bases). The CDR3 contains 14 residues. Trimming removed 2 bases from V and 5 bases from J, with 12 bases in between. Germline V gene data show CDR1 as SGHVS and CDR2 as FNYEAQ. This chain's CDR3 is CASSLTVERETQYF. DNA for the CDR3: TGTGCCAGCAGCTTAACTGTTGAGCGGGAGACCCAGTACTTC.

The CDR3 DNA sequence: TGTGCCTGGAGTGCCCGGGGTTCGCCCCAGCATTTT. Translating it yields CAWSARGSPQHF. The rearrangement uses TRBV30 and TRBJ1-5; D unclear. Germline CDR1 GTSNPN, CDR2 SVGIG (reference sequence). V was trimmed by 1 base and J by 9 bases, leaving 10 bases between them. CDR3 length: 12 amino acids.

This chain links TRBV29-1 with TRBJ2-2; possible D gene TRBD1, 6 bases. Trimming left V 0 bases short and J 2 bases short, with 13 bases between. The CDR3 runs to 16 residues. The germline V gene encodes CDR1 SQVTM and CDR2 ANQGSEA. The CDR3 DNA reads as TGCAGCGTTGAAGATGGACGGACAGCTAACACCGGGGAGCTGTTTTTT. Protein: CSVEDGRTANTGELFF.

This sequence joins TRBV11-2 and TRBJ1-5, with 10 bases aligning to TRBD1. The germline V gene encodes CDR1 SGHAT and CDR2 FQNNGV. Losses at the gene ends were 6 bases for V and 5 bases for J; bases not matched to a gene: 1. The CDR3 has 13 residues. In DNA, the CDR3 is TGTGCCAGCAGAGGGACAGGGGATCAGCCCCAGCATTTT. Translation gives CASRGTGDQPQHF.